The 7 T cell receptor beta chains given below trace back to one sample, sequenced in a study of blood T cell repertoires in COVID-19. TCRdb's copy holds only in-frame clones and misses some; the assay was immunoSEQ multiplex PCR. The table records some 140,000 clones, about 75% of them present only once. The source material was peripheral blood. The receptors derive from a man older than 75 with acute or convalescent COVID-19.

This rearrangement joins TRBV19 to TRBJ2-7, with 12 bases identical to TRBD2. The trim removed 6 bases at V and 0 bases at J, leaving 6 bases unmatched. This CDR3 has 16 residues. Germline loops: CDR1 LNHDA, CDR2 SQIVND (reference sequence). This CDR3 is CASRMTSGGYSYEQYF. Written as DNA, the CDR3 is TGTGCCAGTAGGATGACTAGCGGGGGTTACTCCTACGAGCAGTACTTC.

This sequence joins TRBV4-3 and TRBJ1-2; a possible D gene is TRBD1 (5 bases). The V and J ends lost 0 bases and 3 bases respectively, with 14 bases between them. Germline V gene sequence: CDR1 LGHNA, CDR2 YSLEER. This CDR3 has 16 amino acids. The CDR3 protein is CASSQEWVTGYYGYTF. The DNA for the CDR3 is TGCGCCAGCAGCCAAGAGTGGGTAACAGGCTACTATGGCTACACCTTC.

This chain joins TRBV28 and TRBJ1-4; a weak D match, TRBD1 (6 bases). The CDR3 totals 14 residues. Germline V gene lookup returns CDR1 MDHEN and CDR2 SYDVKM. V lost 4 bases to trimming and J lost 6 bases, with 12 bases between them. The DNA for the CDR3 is TGTGCCAGCAGTTCCTTGGACAGCTATGAAAAACTGTTTTTT. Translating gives CASSSLDSYEKLFF. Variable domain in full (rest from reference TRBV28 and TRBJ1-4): DVKVTQSSRYLVKRTGEKVFLECVQDMDHENMFWYRQDPGLGLRLIYFSYDVKMKEKGDIPEGYSVSREKKERFSLILESASTNQTSMYLCASSSLDSYEKLFFGSGTQLSVL.

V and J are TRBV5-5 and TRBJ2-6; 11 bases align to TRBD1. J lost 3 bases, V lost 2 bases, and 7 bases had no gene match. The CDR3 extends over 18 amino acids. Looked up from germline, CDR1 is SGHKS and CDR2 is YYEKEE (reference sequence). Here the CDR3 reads CASSFGTGGVSGANVLTF. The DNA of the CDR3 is TGTGCCAGCAGCTTCGGGACAGGGGGTGTTAGTGGGGCCAACGTCCTGACTTTC.

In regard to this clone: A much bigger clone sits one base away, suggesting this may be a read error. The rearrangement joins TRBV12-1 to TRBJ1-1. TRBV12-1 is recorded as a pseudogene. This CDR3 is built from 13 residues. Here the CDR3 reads CASSFDGNTEAFF. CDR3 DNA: TGTGCCAGCAGCTTTGACGGGAACACTGAAGCTTTCTTT.

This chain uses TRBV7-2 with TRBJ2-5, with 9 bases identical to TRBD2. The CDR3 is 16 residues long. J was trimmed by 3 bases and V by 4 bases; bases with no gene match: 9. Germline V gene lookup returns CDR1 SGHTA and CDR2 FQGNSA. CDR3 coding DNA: TGTGCCAGCAGCTACATGCGAGCGGGGGGCAAAGAGACCCAGTACTTC. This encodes CASSYMRAGGKETQYF.

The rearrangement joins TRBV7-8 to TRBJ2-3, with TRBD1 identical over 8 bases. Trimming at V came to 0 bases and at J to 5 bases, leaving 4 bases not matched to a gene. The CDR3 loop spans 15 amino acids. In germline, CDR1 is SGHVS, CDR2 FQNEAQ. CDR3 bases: TGTGCCAGCAGCTTAGCGCTCAGGGGGCGAGATACGCAGTATTTT. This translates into CASSLALRGRDTQYF.